A single sample is the source of the 6 T cell receptor delta chains below, sequenced in a study of γδ T cells in repeated Plasmodium falciparum infection. Vgamma9/Vdelta2+ and Vdelta2-negative gammadelta T cells were flow-sorted from PBMC for bulk sequencing. TCRdb redid clone calling on the multiplex PCR reads using CATT. The sample lists around 57,000 delta-chain clones, around 1.7% occurring once. The sequenced sample consisted of gamma-delta T cells from blood. These receptors all come from a pool of human donors (malaria-infected and uninfected, not separated).

Notes on this clone: TCRdb assigns this DNA the protein of a much larger clone, which departs from its translation at residue 11; this likely reflects a read error, and the protein shown comes from translating the DNA. CDR3 DNA sequence: TGTGCTCTTGGGGAAATATCGATCTTCTTCGCTCGTGGTCAGACCTGGTCCGGTTCGAGACACACCGATAAACTCATCTTT. This encodes CALGEISIFFARGQTWSGSRHTDKLIF. The chain joins TRDV1 to TRDJ1; D ambiguous. As TCRdb names no J gene, one was assigned here on the basis of a DNA match to germline. CDR3 length: 27 amino acids. CDR1 TSWWSYY and CDR2 QGS come from the germline V gene. Trimming took 2 bases from V and 0 from J, leaving 46 bases between them.

Comments on this clone: This DNA translates differently at residue 13 from the TCRdb protein, which is that of a much larger clone; a read error is likely, and the protein shown is the DNA's own translation. The chain employs TRDV2 and TRDJ1, with no clear D. TCRdb gives no J gene; it was assigned here by matching the DNA to germline. Germline V lookup: CDR1 GEAIGNYY, CDR2 EKD. The CDR3 has 22 amino acids. V dropped 1 base and J dropped 10 bases, with 42 bases sitting between them. The CDR3 protein is CACDTISGYDLTEVPLKGILIF. The DNA of the CDR3 is TGTGCCTGTGACACAATCAGTGGCTACGACCTAACCGAGGTCCCACTAAAGGGTATACTCATCTTT.

This clone was recorded at least ten times. The amino acid sequence in TCRdb belongs to a much larger clone and departs from this DNA's translation at residue 12, likely a sequencing read error; the sequence shown is translated from the DNA. The J gene is TRDJ1, the V gene TRDV1; D might be TRDD2 (5 bases). The CDR3 is 20 amino acids. CDR1 is TSWWSYY and CDR2 is QGS in the germline V gene. V was cut by 1 base and J by 3 bases, with 27 bases left in between. Here the CDR3 DNA reads TGTGCTCTTGGGGAACAGGCCTACGTCTATCCCCGGGTGATAGCCGATAAACTCATCTTT. Amino acid sequence: CALGEQAYVYPRVIADKLIF.

This clone has at least ten counts. The amino acid sequence in TCRdb belongs to a much larger clone and departs from this DNA's translation at residue 9, likely a sequencing read error; the sequence shown is translated from the DNA. The chain is built from TRDV2 and TRDJ1, with D perhaps matching TRDD3 (6 bases). V dropped 1 base and J dropped 1 base, with 18 bases sitting between them. The CDR3 loop spans 17 amino acids. CDR1 and CDR2 from the germline V gene are GEAIGNYY and EKD. CDR3 region: CACDTHWGVRTTDKLIF. The DNA of the CDR3 is TGTGCCTGTGACACACATTGGGGGGTACGTACCACCGATAAACTCATCTTT.

This clone turned up a few times. TCRdb shows a much larger clone's protein in place of this DNA's translation, and the two differ at residue 3, likely through a read error; the protein shown is translated from the DNA. This chain links TRDV1 with TRDJ1; 11 bases line up with TRDD3. TCRdb records no J gene; here it was assigned by comparing the DNA to germline. The CDR3 is 19 amino acids. Germline assignment: CDR1 TSWWSYY and CDR2 QGS. The CDR3 bases are TGTGCTCCTGGGGAACGCCCCCTGGGGGATACTGTATACACCGATAAACTCATCTTT. Protein: CAPGERPLGDTVYTDKLIF.

This clone was counted at least ten times. One base separates it from a far larger clone, so it is likely a read error. Different DNA sequences within this sample yield the same CDR3. The rearrangement links TRDV1 to TRDJ1; D tentatively reads TRDD2 or TRDD3 (5 bases each). Germline V gene data show CDR1 as TSWWSYY and CDR2 as QGS. The CDR3 is 15 amino acids. The CDR3 nucleotides read TGTGCCCTTGGGGAACTACCCTTCTGCCCCGATAAACTCATCTTT. It codes for CALGELPFCPDKLIF.